This T cell receptor delta chain emerged from a study of γδ T cells in repeated Plasmodium falciparum infection listed by TCRdb under 2021. General notes on the study: The natural-infection arm enrolled Malian children exposed to intense seasonal malaria transmission, compared against age and gender matched Australian children. Four controlled human malaria infections were administered to about 5 malaria-naive U.S. adults over around 640 days by bites from P. falciparum NF54-infected Anopheles stephensi mosquitoes. Samples from controlled-infection subjects were taken at baseline, right before selected infections, and 21 days after each infection. The gammadelta TCR repertoires from Mali were analysed in two ways: cross-sectionally during periods with no transmission, and longitudinally across episodes of acute febrile malaria. Using both natural infection in Mali and controlled human malaria infection, the study looked at the way repeated Plasmodium falciparum infection shapes the human gammadelta T cell repertoire. Results and caveats for the whole study, not just this receptor: Compared with the repertoires of Australian children, the Vdelta2-negative gammadelta TCR repertoires of Malian children appeared more clonally expanded, less diverse and less shared. A highly stable polyclonal repertoire over time and infection, with many inter-individual overlapping TCRgamma sequences, was shown by Vgamma9/Vdelta2+ TCR repertoires. Repeated controlled infections appeared to drive waves of new clonotype selection in Vdelta2-negative, largely Vdelta1+, gammadelta TCR repertoires. The Malian cohort came from a small rural village of predominantly one ethnic group, limiting generalizability. The controlled-infection cohort was small, limiting analysis of inter-individual variability in gammadelta T cell responses.

Library method: multiplex PCR. The run used an Illumina MiSeq. Each sorted gammadelta T cell sample was sequenced for both the TCR gamma (TRG) and TCR delta (TRD) chains. The published analysis was carried out like this. The repertoire analyses used clonotype tree plots, the accumulated frequency of the top 20 clonotypes, and diversity index (DI) and D75 metrics. TCRdb reprocessed the public reads with the caller CATT; rows with the same DNA were merged afterwards. These V and J calls rely on TCRdb rather than the paper's analysis. The sample table contains 85,000 to 90,000 delta-chain clones; only one count was recorded for more than 1.4% of them. More than 7.5% of the sample is in the top ten clones. This clone has only a few counts. Its binding antigen is unknown. A far larger clone is only one base removed, so a read error is likely. The identical CDR3 is also encoded by other nucleotide sequences in the sample.

In the germline V gene, CDR1 corresponds to GEAIGNYY and CDR2 to EKD. The junction carries 20 bases between V and J, which are trimmed by 7 bases and 9 bases respectively. Spanning cysteine to phenylalanine, the CDR3 consists of 13 amino acids. The read is trimmed to its CDR3 DNA, 39 bases read in frame from base 1. For bulk TCR repertoire analysis, Vgamma9/Vdelta2+ and Vdelta2-negative gammadelta T cell populations were isolated by flow sorting from peripheral blood mononuclear cells. This sequence was found in a pool of human donors (malaria-infected and uninfected, not separated). Input material: gamma-delta T cells from blood. In this chain, TRDV2 is recombined with TRDJ1, with the D segment identity uncertain. The DNA sequence reads TGTGCCTGCGACGTCCGACGGGTCCCCGAACTCATCTTT. This translates into CACDVRRVPELIF.